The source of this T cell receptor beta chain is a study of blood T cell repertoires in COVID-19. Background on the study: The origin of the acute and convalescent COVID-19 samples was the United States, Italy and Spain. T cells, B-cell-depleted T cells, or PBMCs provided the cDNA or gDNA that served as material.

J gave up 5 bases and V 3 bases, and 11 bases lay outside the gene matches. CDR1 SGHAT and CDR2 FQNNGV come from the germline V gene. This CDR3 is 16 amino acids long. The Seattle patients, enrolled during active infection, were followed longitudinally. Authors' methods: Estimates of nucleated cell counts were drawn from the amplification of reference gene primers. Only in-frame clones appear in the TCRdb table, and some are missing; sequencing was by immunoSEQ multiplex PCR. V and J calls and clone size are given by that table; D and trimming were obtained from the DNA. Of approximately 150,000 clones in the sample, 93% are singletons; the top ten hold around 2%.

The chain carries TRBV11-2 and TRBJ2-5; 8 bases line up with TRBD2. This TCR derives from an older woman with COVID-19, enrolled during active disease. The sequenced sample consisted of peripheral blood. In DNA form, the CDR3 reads TGTGCCAGCAGCTTGGCGAGGTCGCGGGGGGTGGAGACCCAGTACTTC. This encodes CASSLARSRGVETQYF.